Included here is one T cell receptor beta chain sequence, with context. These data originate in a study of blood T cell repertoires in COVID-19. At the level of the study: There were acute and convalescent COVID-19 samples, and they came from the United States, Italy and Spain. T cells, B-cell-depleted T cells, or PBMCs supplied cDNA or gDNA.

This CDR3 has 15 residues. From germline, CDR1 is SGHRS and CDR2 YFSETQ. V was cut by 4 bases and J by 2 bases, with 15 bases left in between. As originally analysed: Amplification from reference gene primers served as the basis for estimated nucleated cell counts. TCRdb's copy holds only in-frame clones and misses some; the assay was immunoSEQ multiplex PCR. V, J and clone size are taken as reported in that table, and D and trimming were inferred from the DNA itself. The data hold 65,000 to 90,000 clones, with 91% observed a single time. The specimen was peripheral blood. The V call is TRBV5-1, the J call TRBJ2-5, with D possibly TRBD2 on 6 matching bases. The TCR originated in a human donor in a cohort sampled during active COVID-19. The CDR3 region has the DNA TGCGCCAGCAGCGGCAGTCCGGGACTGCAAGAGACCCAGTACTTC. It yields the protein CASSGSPGLQETQYF. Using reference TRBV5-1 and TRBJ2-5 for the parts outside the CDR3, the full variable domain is KAGVTQTPRYLIKTRGQQVTLSCSPISGHRSVSWYQQTPGQGLQFLFEYFSETQRNKGNFPGRFSGRQFSNSRSEMNVSTLELGDSALYLCASSGSPGLQETQYFGPGTRLLVL.